This section outlines one T cell receptor beta chain sequence together with its context. As yet, its antigen is unknown. Profiled with immunoSEQ multiplex PCR; TCRdb holds only in-frame clones, not every one. The sample carries some 150,000 clones, about 75% recorded once. The sample is drawn from a study of cytotoxic CD8 clonotypes in ibrutinib-treated CLL. Overall study context: Once treatment had gone on for a median of around 13 months, range 6 to 36, response samples were drawn. Study observations and caveats: Clonality, elevated at ibrutinib response, dropped back toward baseline at progression.

This clonotype originated in a human donor with chronic lymphocytic leukemia. Sequenced here: PBMCs, sampled after 24 months of ibrutinib treatment.

The CDR3 loop is CASSPVGSSGSETQYF. The CDR3 bases are TGTGCCAGCTCACCGGTGGGGTCTAGCGGGAGTGAGACCCAGTACTTC. The chain carries TRBV18 and TRBJ2-5; 10 nucleotides line up with TRBD2. Germline CDR1 reads KGHSH; CDR2 reads LQKENI. The CDR3 totals 16 residues. J was trimmed by 5 bases and V by 3 bases; bases with no gene match: 9.